This T cell receptor (beta chain) was captured by sequencing in a study of T-cell memory formation after mild COVID-19. The V gene lost 1 base and the J gene lost 2 bases, with 3 bases spanning the gap. The CDR3 contains 14 residues. From germline, CDR1 is SGHVS and CDR2 FQNEAQ. TCRdb recomputed calls from the 5' RACE reads with MiXCR, one row per CDR3 protein. The sample gives approximately 290,000 distinct CDR3 sequences, approximately 19% of which show up once; around a fifth is in the top ten. This clonotype occurred a few times. The target antigen is unknown. Study-wide findings and caveats: Mainly CM and EM harbored the contracting CD4+ clones; mainly EMRA harbored the CD8+ ones.

The source is a man between 18 and 35 years old who had mild COVID-19 (a few samples of this study predate the infection). Cell type and time point are not known. The genes are TRBV7-8 and TRBJ2-6, with D uncertain. What was sequenced was PBMCs or a T cell subset sorted from them (not recorded which). The CDR3 is CASSLDTGANVLTF. CDR3 DNA sequence: TGTGCCAGCAGCTTAGATACTGGGGCCAACGTCCTGACTTTC.